The rows below give T cell receptor beta chains drawn from one sample of a study of blood T cell repertoires in COVID-19. Measured with immunoSEQ multiplex PCR; TCRdb has only the in-frame clones, and not every one. The top ten hold around 7.5% of the sample, which has 380,000 or so clones, around nine tenths seen once. Sequences were obtained from peripheral blood. These receptors originate from a woman in her fifties or sixties with COVID-19, enrolled during active disease. CDR3s include the opening cysteine and the closing phenylalanine or tryptophan. The D gene is left open where the match is weak. Not every row has a clone size; where given, it reads once, few, many or a size class.

d_call | j_call | clone_size | v_call | cdr3_aa | cdr3_nt
TRBD2 | TRBJ2-3 | NA | TRBV11-2 | CASSWTSGGRDTQYF | TGTGCCAGCAGCTGGACTAGCGGGGGCAGGGATACGCAGTATTTT
TRBD1 | TRBJ1-3 | few | TRBV9 | CASSVEGGLGNTIYF | TGTGCCAGCAGCGTAGAAGGGGGCCTCGGAAACACCATATATTTT
TRBD2 | TRBJ2-1 | NA | TRBV6-6 | CASSYPRAGGYNEQFF | TGTGCCAGCAGTTACCCTCGAGCGGGGGGGTACAATGAGCAGTTCTTC
NA | TRBJ1-2 | NA | TRBV18 | CASSPPPPNYGYTF | TGTGCCAGCTCACCACCCCCTCCCAACTATGGCTACACCTTC
NA | TRBJ2-1 | NA | TRBV7-6 | CASSLNAGGEQFF | TGTGCCAGCAGCCTCAACGCTGGCGGAGAGCAGTTCTTC
NA | TRBJ1-1 | few | TRBV7-3 | CASSTGPNTEAFF | TGTGCCAGCAGCACAGGACCGAACACTGAAGCTTTCTTT
NA | TRBJ1-1 | few | TRBV4-2 | CASSQVAGGGTEAFF | TGTGCCAGCAGCCAAGTTGCAGGCGGGGGAACTGAAGCTTTCTTT
NA | TRBJ2-1 | once | TRBV7-2 | CASSLGHGNNEQFF | TGTGCCAGCAGCTTAGGGCACGGGAATAATGAGCAGTTCTTC
NA | TRBJ1-5 | NA | TRBV30 | CAWRRSGSQPQHF | TGTGCCTGGAGGAGGAGTGGGTCACAGCCCCAGCATTTT
NA | TRBJ1-2 | NA | TRBV5-1 | CASSPTRGGTDGYTF | TGCGCCAGCAGTCCGACTAGGGGGGGCACGGATGGCTACACCTTC
TRBD1 | TRBJ1-6 | NA | TRBV6-6 | CASSPSPPTGTHSPLHF | TGTGCCAGCAGTCCAAGTCCCCCGACAGGGACGCATTCACCCCTCCACTTT
NA | TRBJ2-7 | NA | TRBV10-3 | CAISEPGKSYEQYF | TGTGCCATCAGTGAGCCGGGGAAATCCTACGAGCAGTACTTC
NA | TRBJ2-4 | few | TRBV7-2 | CASTPGGGGKNIQYF | TGTGCCAGCACCCCAGGTGGGGGCGGGAAAAACATTCAGTACTTC
NA | TRBJ1-5 | NA | TRBV12-3/TRBV12-4 | CASSRRGPQHF | TGTGCCAGCAGCCGCCGGGGGCCCCAGCATTTT
NA | TRBJ1-5 | NA | TRBV6-5 | CASSYRGSQPQHF | TGTGCCAGCAGTTACAGGGGCAGTCAGCCCCAGCATTTT
NA | TRBJ1-2 | once | TRBV14 | CASSRGGDYTF | TGTGCCAGCAGCCGGGGGGGCGACTACACCTTC
NA | TRBJ1-6 | NA | TRBV10-2 | CASSPRYNSPLHF | TGCGCCAGCAGTCCGAGGTATAATTCACCCCTCCACTTT
NA | TRBJ1-2 | NA | TRBV4-1 | CASSQDSYRDSGGYTF | TGCGCCAGCAGCCAAGATAGTTACAGGGATTCGGGAGGCTACACCTTC
NA | TRBJ2-5 | NA | TRBV11-2 | CASSFSTVYQETQYF | TGTGCCAGCAGCTTCTCCACTGTTTATCAAGAGACCCAGTACTTC
TRBD2 | TRBJ2-3 | NA | TRBV5-6 | CASSLVGGGAGLTDTQYF | TGTGCCAGCAGCTTGGTTGGCGGGGGGGCCGGGCTTACAGATACGCAGTATTTT
NA | TRBJ1-5 | NA | TRBV6-5 | CASSYSAAYSNQPQHF | TGTGCCAGCAGTTACTCGGCGGCTTATAGCAATCAGCCCCAGCATTTT
TRBD1 | TRBJ2-3 | NA | TRBV14 | CASSRMTGYTDTQYF | TGTGCCAGCAGCCGAATGACAGGGTACACAGATACGCAGTATTTT
NA | TRBJ2-5 | NA | TRBV9 | CASSVAGWETQYF | TGTGCCAGCAGCGTAGCGGGATGGGAGACCCAGTACTTC
NA | TRBJ1-5 | NA | TRBV29-1 | CSVTDYSNQPQHF | TGCAGCGTTACAGACTACAGCAATCAGCCCCAGCATTTT
NA | TRBJ2-2 | NA | TRBV14 | CASSLLPAAWKTGELFF | TGTGCCAGCAGCCTTTTACCCGCGGCCTGGAAGACCGGGGAGCTGTTTTTT
TRBD1 | TRBJ2-7 | NA | TRBV7-2 | CASSLGQRREQYF | TGTGCCAGCAGCTTGGGACAGCGGCGGGAGCAGTACTTC
NA | TRBJ2-6 | NA | TRBV18 | CASSPTDSGAGANVLTF | TGTGCCAGCTCACCAACCGACAGTGGGGCTGGGGCCAACGTCCTGACTTTC
NA | TRBJ1-2 | once | TRBV29-1 | CSVVFGRANYGYTF | TGCAGCGTTGTGTTCGGGAGAGCGAACTATGGCTACACCTTC
NA | TRBJ1-1 | NA | TRBV7-9 | CASPNEGAVTEAFF | TGTGCCAGCCCCAATGAAGGGGCTGTCACTGAAGCTTTCTTT
TRBD2 | TRBJ2-1 | NA | TRBV10-3 | CAISDRLAGKDEQFF | TGTGCCATCAGTGATAGACTAGCGGGGAAGGATGAGCAGTTCTTC
NA | TRBJ2-7 | NA | TRBV30 | CAWSPTGYEQYF | TGTGCCTGGAGCCCAACCGGGTACGAGCAGTACTTC
NA | TRBJ2-7 | NA | TRBV6-5 | CASSYPSDEQYF | TGTGCCAGCAGTTACCCATCAGATGAGCAGTACTTC
NA | TRBJ2-7 | NA | TRBV11-1 | CASMRGGSAYEQYF | TGTGCCAGCATGAGGGGAGGATCGGCCTACGAGCAGTACTTC
TRBD2 | TRBJ2-3 | NA | TRBV6-5 | CASSFSGGRGDTQYF | TGTGCCAGCAGTTTTAGCGGGGGACGGGGTGATACGCAGTATTTT
NA | TRBJ1-1 | NA | TRBV7-8 | CASSRQSPGGTEAFF | TGTGCCAGCAGCCGACAGTCCCCGGGGGGCACTGAAGCTTTCTTT
TRBD1 | TRBJ2-3 | NA | TRBV13 | CATRTGGTDTQYF | TGTGCCACCCGGACAGGGGGCACAGATACGCAGTATTTT
TRBD2 | TRBJ2-7 | NA | TRBV9 | CASSPGGGEQYF | TGTGCCAGCAGCCCTGGGGGGGGAGAGCAGTACTTC
NA | TRBJ1-5 | NA | TRBV6-5 | CASSSTVYSNQPQHF | TGTGCCAGCAGTTCGACAGTTTATAGCAATCAGCCCCAGCATTTT
NA | TRBJ2-7 | NA | TRBV11-2 | CASSWEYRYSYEQYF | TGTGCCAGCAGTTGGGAATACAGGTACTCCTACGAGCAGTACTTC
TRBD2 | TRBJ2-1 | once | TRBV7-3 | CASSPGLASNEQFF | TGTGCCAGCAGCCCCGGACTAGCCTCCAATGAGCAGTTCTTC
TRBD2 | TRBJ2-5 | once | TRBV13 | CASSFGTSVQETQYF | TGTGCCAGCAGCTTCGGGACTAGCGTACAAGAGACCCAGTACTTC
NA | TRBJ2-7 | once | TRBV2 | CASSDRDYEQYF | TGTGCCAGCAGTGACAGGGATTACGAGCAGTACTTC
TRBD1 | TRBJ1-5 | NA | TRBV4-1 | CASSQAGQGTPGPQHF | TGCGCCAGCAGCCAAGCCGGACAGGGAACCCCGGGGCCCCAGCATTTT
TRBD1 | TRBJ1-5 | NA | TRBV6-1 | CASSGQGAWSNQPQHF | TGTGCCAGCAGTGGACAGGGGGCTTGGAGCAATCAGCCCCAGCATTTT
NA | TRBJ2-2 | NA | TRBV6-2/TRBV6-3 | CASSSHEPINTGELFF | TGTGCCAGCAGCTCACACGAACCAATAAACACCGGGGAGCTGTTTTTT
NA | TRBJ1-3 | NA | TRBV18 | CASSLEVNSGNTIYF | TGTGCCAGCTCACTTGAGGTGAACTCTGGAAACACCATATATTTT
NA | TRBJ1-1 | NA | TRBV30 | CARGGFVSNTEAFF | TGTGCCAGGGGAGGTTTTGTATCGAACACTGAAGCTTTCTTT
NA | TRBJ1-2 | NA | TRBV27 | CASSFSDRYGYTF | TGTGCCAGCAGTTTTTCGGACAGATATGGCTACACCTTC
NA | TRBJ2-7 | NA | TRBV21-1 | CASSKMRGGIYEQYF | TGTGCCAGCAGCAAAATGAGGGGGGGGATCTACGAGCAGTACTTC
NA | TRBJ1-5 | once | TRBV6-5 | CASSSLKGGSNQPQHF | TGTGCCAGCAGTTCCCTCAAAGGGGGTAGCAATCAGCCCCAGCATTTT
NA | TRBJ1-3 | NA | TRBV7-9 | CASSRVGAGNTIYF | TGTGCCAGCAGCCGGGTTGGAGCTGGAAACACCATATATTTT
NA | TRBJ2-3 | NA | TRBV7-3 | CASSLDSMNTDTQYF | TGTGCCAGCAGCCTGGACAGTATGAACACAGATACGCAGTATTTT
NA | TRBJ1-5 | NA | TRBV12-3/TRBV12-4 | CASSLQGQPQHF | TGTGCCAGCAGCCTTCAGGGACAGCCCCAGCATTTT
TRBD2 | TRBJ2-5 | once | TRBV5-1 | CASSTGGPQETQYF | TGCGCCAGCAGCACGGGGGGGCCACAAGAGACCCAGTACTTC
NA | TRBJ1-6 | NA | TRBV6-5 | CASSPLGRANSPLHF | TGTGCCAGCAGTCCCCTAGGCAGGGCGAATTCACCCCTCCACTTT
NA | TRBJ1-3 | NA | TRBV30 | CAWRRQGNTIYF | TGTGCCTGGAGGCGACAGGGAAACACCATATATTTT
NA | TRBJ2-2 | NA | TRBV9 | CASSYSGGELFF | TGTGCCAGCAGCTACTCCGGGGGGGAGCTGTTTTTT
TRBD1 | TRBJ1-2 | NA | TRBV30 | CAWSSRWDSLSNYGYTF | TGTGCCTGGAGTAGCCGTTGGGACAGTCTCTCTAACTATGGCTACACCTTC
TRBD2 | TRBJ2-7 | NA | TRBV5-1 | CASSFLAGQEKQYF | TGCGCCAGCAGCTTTCTAGCGGGGCAAGAGAAGCAGTACTTC